This TCR beta chain was sequenced during a study of CXCR3-negative and CXCR3-positive naive CD8 T cells. Whole-study findings and limits: Naive cells positive for CXCR3 carried more hydrophobic TRB CDR3s than CXCR3-negative ones. Comparison of naive CXCR3-negative and CXCR3-positive cells revealed similar TRBV-TRBJ usage, while memory cells differed.

Looked up from germline, CDR1 is MNHNY and CDR2 is SVGAGI (reference sequence). This CDR3 is 15 amino acids long. With UMI labels, 5' RACE was used to prepare the TRB cDNA libraries. After re-calling the 5' RACE reads, TCRdb lists one entry per CDR3 protein, DNA absent. The sample data list around 150,000 distinct CDR3 sequences. With regard to this clonotype: Antigen specificity is unknown.

Triplicate sorting captured approximately 300,000 cells each from every CD8+ T cell subset. Naive CD8+ T cells showed a CD45RO-CCR7+CD27+CD95- phenotype. The receptor was isolated from a human donor in good health. Some clones in this sample may be carry-over from other donors' samples. Sequencing was carried out using naive CXCR3+ CD8+ T cells from blood. As to subset: CD45RO-CCR7+CD27+CD95- naive CD8+ T cells expressing CXCR3 (TNR3+). J is TRBJ2-5 and V is TRBV6-6; TCRdb outputs TRBD2, but without DNA this stays unchecked. The CDR3 is CASSDQTPFQETQYF.